These 3 T cell receptor beta chains originate from one sample sequenced in a study of identical twins (TCRdb year 2016). Preparation of the library involved 5' RACE. The listed sequencing device is Illumina HiSeq 2000. TCRdb trimmed public reads at Q25 via fastp, called clones via MiXCR and kept in-frame beta chains. Records with the same CDR3 protein are collapsed into one entry carrying the most frequent genes and DNA. The sample table lists 460,000 or so distinct CDR3 sequences, 14% of them with a count of one. The top ten clonotypes cover around 0.48% of the sample. The same sample was also studied in work on yellow fever vaccine responses in identical twins.

Material: CD4+ T cells sorted from blood. These receptors were collected from a woman in her late teens or twenties in good health.

This clonotype was seen a handful of times. V and J are TRBV6-1 and TRBJ2-5; weak D call: TRBD2 (7 bases). This CDR3 spans 15 amino acids. V lost 7 bases to trimming and J lost 3 bases, with 18 bases between them. Per the germline V gene, CDR1 is MNHNS and CDR2 is SASEGT. The CDR3 here is CASNPGGQLKETQYF. In DNA, the CDR3 is TGTGCCAGCAATCCCGGGGGGCAGCTTAAAGAGACCCAGTACTTC.

This clonotype was counted a few times. The chain uses TRBV7-2 and TRBJ2-7; tentative D call: TRBD2 (6 bases). There are 13 residues in the CDR3. The V end was cut by 4 bases, the J end by 4 bases, with 11 bases between. CDR1 is SGHTA, CDR2 FQGNSA, per germline. CDR3 sequence: CASSSSAGYEQYF. The CDR3 region has the DNA TGTGCCAGCAGCTCAAGCGCGGGGTACGAGCAGTACTTC.

This clonotype has just a few counts. This chain joins TRBV18 and TRBJ2-7; 9 nucleotides line up with TRBD2. The germline gives CDR1 KGHSH, CDR2 LQKENI. The V segment lost 8 bases and the J segment 6 bases; nucleotides outside the gene matches: 8. The CDR3 has 13 residues. The CDR3, as DNA: TGTGCCAGCGTCCGAGCGGGAGGAACCGAGCAGTACTTC. Amino acid sequence: CASVRAGGTEQYF.